The 18 T cell receptor beta chains below were found in one sample sequenced in a study of shared clonotypes between healthy human individuals (dated by TCRdb to between 2020 and 2021). Library preparation used the immunoSEQ multiplex PCR assay. The immuneACCESS repertoire file appears here via TCRdb, limited to in-frame rearrangements. These files lack a portion of the clones; in checked studies, under half of the deficit traces to unresolved V genes, and the cause of the others is not known. This sample gives over a million clones in total; around 98.5% of them show up just once. The ten largest clones capture over 0.3% of the sample. The sequencing input was naive CD4+ T cells sorted from blood. According to the study, the label for this sample's cell subset or site signals: CD45RA+ positively selected. Source of these receptors: a man aged 25-40 years in good health.

The chain couples TRBV27 to TRBJ1-3; D remains unclear. V lost 4 bases and J 4 bases, leaving 11 bases between the germline ends. The CDR3 is 14 residues long. Per the germline V gene, CDR1 is MNHEY and CDR2 is SMNVEV (reference sequence). This CDR3 is CASSSGLGGNTIYF. The CDR3 DNA sequence: TGTGCCAGCAGTTCCGGACTTGGGGGAAACACCATATATTTT.

CDR3 DNA sequence: TGCGCCAGCAGCTCCTATTGGACAGGCTCCTACGAGCAGTACTTC. Its protein product is CASSSYWTGSYEQYF. V and J are TRBV5-1 and TRBJ2-7, with 7 bases that match TRBD1. CDR3 length: 15 amino acids. Germline V lookup: CDR1 SGHRS, CDR2 YFSETQ. V gave up 3 bases and J gave up 0 bases; unmatched junction bases: 6.

This rearrangement joins TRBV18 to TRBJ2-1, with unresolved D. CDR3 length equals 17 residues. V lost 3 bases to trimming and J lost 0 bases, with 15 bases between them. The germline gives CDR1 KGHSH, CDR2 LQKENI. Written as DNA, the CDR3 is TGTGCCAGCTCACCGTACAGCAGATCAAGCTCCTACAATGAGCAGTTCTTC. Translated, it gives CASSPYSRSSSYNEQFF.

The chain has TRBV6-6 and TRBJ2-7; D is perhaps TRBD2 (6 bases). The ends were cut back, 6 bases at V and 2 bases at J, with 14 bases in the middle. From germline, CDR1 is MNHNY and CDR2 SVGAGI (reference sequence). CDR3 length: 14 amino acids. Written as DNA, the CDR3 is TGTGCCAGCAGCCCCCGGGACTTCGCCTACGAGCAGTACTTC. Residues: CASSPRDFAYEQYF.

Only one count was recorded for this clone. This rearrangement joins TRBV27 to TRBJ2-2; D gene uncertain. V lost 0 bases to trimming and J lost 6 bases, with 8 bases between them. The CDR3 consists of 14 residues. Germline CDR1 MNHEY, CDR2 SMNVEV (reference sequence). CDR3 protein: CASSLSRLAGELFF. The CDR3 DNA is TGTGCCAGCAGTTTATCTCGGTTGGCCGGGGAGCTGTTTTTT.

The rearrangement joins TRBV9 to TRBJ1-2; D call uncertain. Trimming shortened V by 2 bases and J by 6 bases, and 11 bases separated the two germline ends. The CDR3 contains 13 residues. CDR1 and CDR2 from the germline V gene are SGDLS and YYNGEE. The chain's CDR3 is CASSVDILNGYTF. The CDR3 nucleotides read TGTGCCAGCAGCGTCGACATATTAAATGGCTACACCTTC. The full variable domain, with the rest looked up from reference TRBV9 and TRBJ1-2, is DSGVTQTPKHLITATGQRVTLRCSPRSGDLSVYWYQQSLDQGLQFLIQYYNGEERAKGNILERFSAQQFPDLHSELNLSSLELGDSALYFCASSVDILNGYTFGSGTRLTVV.

CDR3: CATSKGWTDKQFF. The DNA for the CDR3 is TGTGCCACCAGCAAAGGATGGACAGACAAGCAGTTCTTC. The V gene is TRBV15, the J gene TRBJ2-1; possible D gene TRBD1, 6 bases. Trimming took off 4 bases at V and 11 bases at J, with 15 bases between the two ends. The germline V gene encodes CDR1 LNHNV and CDR2 YYDKDF (reference sequence). The CDR3 runs 13 residues.

The chain joins TRBV11-2 to TRBJ2-1, with 9 bases aligning to TRBD2. Germline loops: CDR1 SGHAT, CDR2 FQNNGV. The V gene end was trimmed by 5 bases and the J gene end by 9 bases; junction bases not matched to a gene: 11. The CDR3 contains 15 residues. The CDR3, as DNA: TGTGCCAGCAGCACCTTAGCGGGAGTTATCGGTGAGCAGTTCTTC. Amino acid sequence: CASSTLAGVIGEQFF.

This clone was observed a single time. The J gene is TRBJ1-3, the V gene TRBV6-6; possible D gene TRBD1, 5 bases. The CDR3 length is 15 residues. Trimming removed 5 bases at V and 0 bases at J, with 11 bases between. Germline assignment: CDR1 MNHNY and CDR2 SVGAGI (reference sequence). The CDR3 region has the DNA TGTGCCAGCAGTCCGACAGCGGCCTCTGGAAACACCATATATTTT. Translated: CASSPTAASGNTIYF.

J is TRBJ2-2 and V is TRBV27; D not resolved. The V end lost 3 bases, the J end lost 7 bases, and 15 bases lay between the germline ends. Germline V gene lookup returns CDR1 MNHEY and CDR2 SMNVEV (reference sequence). The CDR3 has 15 residues. The CDR3, as DNA: TGTGCCAGCAGTTTTACACTACTAAACGACGGGGAGCTGTTTTTT. This sequence encodes CASSFTLLNDGELFF.

The rearrangement uses TRBV2 and TRBJ1-2, with 7 bases that match TRBD1. Looked up from germline, CDR1 is SNHLY and CDR2 is FYNNEI. The CDR3 runs to 14 residues. The CDR3 region is CADTQGDRSYGYTF. CDR3 nucleotide sequence: TGTGCAGACACGCAGGGGGACAGATCCTATGGCTACACCTTC.

With regard to this clone: In the same sample, other DNA sequences code for this CDR3. The chain is built from TRBV28 and TRBJ2-1; possibly TRBD1 for D (6 bases). V dropped 6 bases and J dropped 4 bases, with 10 bases sitting between them. This CDR3 comprises 13 residues. Germline CDR1 is MDHEN and CDR2 is SYDVKM. CDR3: CASRTGSYNEQFF. CDR3 DNA sequence: TGTGCCAGCAGAACAGGGTCTTACAATGAGCAGTTCTTC.

V usage is TRBV5-4 and J usage is TRBJ2-7, with a weak D call TRBD2 (5 bases). The CDR3 sequence is 14 residues long. Germline V lookup: CDR1 SGHNT, CDR2 YYREEE (reference sequence). Trimming left V 4 bases short and J 0 bases short, with 11 bases between. As DNA, the CDR3 is TGTGCCAGCAGCCGTACGAGGGACTCCTACGAGCAGTACTTC. It encodes CASSRTRDSYEQYF.

The gene calls are TRBV5-5 and TRBJ2-7; 11 positions agree with TRBD2. Germline assignment: CDR1 SGHKS and CDR2 YYEKEE (reference sequence). The CDR3 sequence is 16 residues long. The V and J ends lost 0 bases and 4 bases, in that order; junction bases with no gene match: 6. As DNA, the CDR3 is TGTGCCAGCAGCTTGGGGGCTAGCGGGAGGCTGTACGAGCAGTACTTC. Protein product: CASSLGASGRLYEQYF. Full variable domain (rest looked up from reference TRBV5-5 and TRBJ2-7): DAGVTQSPTHLIKTRGQQVTLRCSPISGHKSVSWYQQVLGQGPQFIFQYYEKEERGRGNFPDRFSARQFPNYSSELNVNALLLGDSALYLCASSLGASGRLYEQYFGPGTRLTVT.

The genes are TRBV25-1 and TRBJ2-7, with TRBD1 as a possible D gene (6 bases). The CDR3 contains 15 residues. The V and J ends lost 5 bases and 4 bases respectively, with 18 bases between them. Germline V gene lookup returns CDR1 MGHDK and CDR2 SYGVNS. The DNA of the CDR3 is TGTGCCAGCAGTCAGGCAGGGGTAATCGGTTACGAGCAGTACTTC. Amino acid sequence: CASSQAGVIGYEQYF.

V is TRBV25-1 and J is TRBJ2-1; no clear D. Germline CDR1 reads MGHDK; CDR2 reads SYGVNS. Trimming left V 2 bases short and J 9 bases short, with 14 bases between. The CDR3 has 14 residues. The CDR3 loop reads CASSEPATSGEQFF. CDR3 sequence (DNA): TGTGCCAGCAGTGAACCGGCCACAAGTGGTGAGCAGTTCTTC.

The count of this clone is one. The chain has TRBV5-4 and TRBJ2-7, with 10 nucleotides matching TRBD1. With V trimmed by 0 bases and J by 4 bases, 4 bases remained unmatched. The CDR3 loop spans 15 amino acids. CDR1 is SGHNT, CDR2 YYREEE, per germline (reference sequence). CDR3 in DNA: TGTGCCAGCAGCTTGGTCGACAGGGGGCATTACGAGCAGTACTTC. This translates into CASSLVDRGHYEQYF.

This chain joins TRBV4-1 and TRBJ2-1; possible D gene TRBD1, 5 bases. Germline-derived CDR1 and CDR2 are MGHRA and YSYEKL. There are 15 residues in the CDR3. V dropped 2 bases and J dropped 5 bases, with 13 bases sitting between them. CDR3 nucleotides: TGCGCCAGCAGCCAACCAAGGACAAGAAACAATGAGCAGTTCTTC. Amino acids: CASSQPRTRNNEQFF.